These 5 T cell receptor beta chains originate from one sample sequenced in a study of T cell responses to AZD1222 COVID-19 vaccine. This table comes from immunoSEQ multiplex PCR, and its TCRdb copy is limited to in-frame clones, with some not included. The table shows about 85,000 clones, with around 84% occurring only once. This sample comprised peripheral blood, obtained 28 days after the second AZD1222 dose. These receptors came from an adult who received the AZD1222 COVID-19 vaccine.

The chain recombines TRBV19 with TRBJ2-5, with a possible D match to TRBD1 (6 bases). V lost 3 bases, J lost 2 bases, and 10 bases lay in between. CDR3 size: 14 residues. Germline V gene sequence: CDR1 LNHDA, CDR2 SQIVND (reference sequence). The DNA for the CDR3 is TGTGCCAGTAGTATGTTAACAGGGCAAGAGACCCAGTACTTC. Its protein product is CASSMLTGQETQYF.

The chain recombines TRBV6-5 with TRBJ2-1, with D uncertain. With 2 bases removed from V and 2 bases from J, the gap between germline ends came to 13 bases. CDR1 is MNHEY, CDR2 SVGAGI, per germline. The CDR3 runs to 16 residues. The DNA of the CDR3 is TGTGCCAGCAGTTACCAACCCGACCTCCCCTACAATGAGCAGTTCTTC. It codes for CASSYQPDLPYNEQFF.

This clone was detected a few times. The CDR3 DNA is TGTGCCAGCAGCCAACCACGGGGGCCCCTAAAGGGAAATTCACCCCTCCACTTT. Its protein is CASSQPRGPLKGNSPLHF. The chain uses TRBV3-1 (or the pseudogene TRBV3-2) and TRBJ1-6, with D possibly matching TRBD1 (6 bases). CDR3 size: 18 residues. The V gene lost 2 bases and the J gene lost 7 bases, with 21 bases spanning the gap. CDR1 is LGHDT and CDR2 is YNNKEL in the germline V gene (reference sequence).

This chain uses TRBV19 with TRBJ1-1, with D possibly being TRBD1 (5 bases). The CDR3 has 13 amino acids. Trimming pared 6 bases from V and 10 bases from J, leaving 18 bases between. Germline V gives CDR1 LNHDA, CDR2 SQIVND (reference sequence). The CDR3 region is CASSQGPESGAFF. The DNA for the CDR3 is TGTGCCAGTAGCCAGGGCCCGGAAAGCGGAGCTTTCTTT.

The chain uses TRBV7-2 and TRBJ2-2; 8 positions agree with TRBD1. The CDR3 runs to 16 residues. V trimming: 4 bases; J trimming: 2 bases; junction bases outside the gene matches: 6. Germline V gene sequence: CDR1 SGHTA, CDR2 FQGNSA. This CDR3 reads CASSYSTGANTGELFF. The CDR3 DNA sequence: TGTGCCAGCAGCTACTCGACAGGGGCTAACACCGGGGAGCTGTTTTTT.